This T cell receptor (beta chain) was identified during a study of response to subunit inactivated influenza vaccine. Via MiXCR, TCRdb re-called the RT-PCR reads, giving one row per CDR3 protein. The table includes roughly 500,000 distinct CDR3 sequences, roughly 25% detected once. The germline V gene has CDR1 DFQATT and CDR2 SNEGSKA (reference sequence). This CDR3 contains 13 residues. Trimming took off 1 base at V and 0 bases at J, with 7 bases between the two ends. The receptor was isolated from a man aged 50 to 60 who received an inactivated influenza vaccine. The starting material was CD4+ T cells sorted from PBMCs, obtained 5 to 6 days after vaccination. The chain is built from TRBV20-1 and TRBJ2-7; the D is unclear. The DNA for the CDR3 is TGCAGTGCTAGAGGCCGTACCTCCTACGAGCAGTACTTC. This codes for CSARGRTSYEQYF.